A selection of T cell receptor beta chains follows, all from one sample in a study of human T cells and chemical hapten exposure. One entry per CDR3 protein results from TCRdb running MiXCR on the RACE reads. The table records around 45,000 distinct CDR3 sequences, approximately 4.8% of them present only once. Sequencing was done on a sample of whole blood. The receptors originated from a human donor in good health. Some clones in this sample may be carry-over from other donors' samples. Both conserved end residues are part of each CDR3. Fields, in order: clone size, J gene, V gene, D gene, CDR3 DNA, CDR3 protein. A D gene is named only where the DNA matches it firmly. Clone sizes are given selectively: once, few, many, or a class where the clone is expanded.

-,TRBJ2-5,TRBV2,-,TGTGCCAGCAGTGAAGCAGGGGCTGGGACCCAGTACTTC,CASSEAGAGTQYF
many,TRBJ2-2,TRBV5-1,-,TGCGCCAGCAGCTTGTCTCCTAAACCCGGGGAGCTGTTTTTT,CASSLSPKPGELFF
many,TRBJ2-5,TRBV3-1,TRBD1,TGTGCCAGCAGCCAAGGACGGACAGGGCTTGGGGCACAAGAGACCCAGTACTTC,CASSQGRTGLGAQETQYF
few,TRBJ2-5,TRBV12-3/TRBV12-4,-,TGTGCCAGCACCCTGGCGAGCGCGGACTGTCAAGAGACCCAGTACTTC,CASTLASADCQETQYF
many,TRBJ1-1,TRBV6-6,TRBD1,TGTGCCAGCAGTCCAACAGGGGTCGGCACTGAAGCTTTCTTT,CASSPTGVGTEAFF
many,TRBJ2-4,TRBV27,-,TGTGCCAGCAGTTTAGGGGGGCCGGCCAAAAACATTCAGTACTTC,CASSLGGPAKNIQYF
-,TRBJ2-7,TRBV4-1,TRBD2,TGCGCCAGCAGCCAGGGACTAGCGGGAGGGCCAGGCTACGAGCAGTACTTC,CASSQGLAGGPGYEQYF
many,TRBJ1-4,TRBV7-9,TRBD1,TGTGCCAGCAGCCCAGGACAGGGGGCGGTCGGAATCGAAAAACTGTTTTTT,CASSPGQGAVGIEKLFF
few,TRBJ2-7,TRBV7-9,-,TGTGCCAGCAGCTGGAGTAGTTCCTACGAGCAGTACTTC,CASSWSSSYEQYF
many,TRBJ1-1,TRBV5-1,-,TGCGCCAGCAGCTTAGTTTCCACTGAAGCTTTCTTT,CASSLVSTEAFF
many,TRBJ2-3,TRBV28,-,TGTGCCAGCAAGAAAACAGATACGCAGTATTTT,CASKKTDTQYF
few,TRBJ2-7,TRBV9,TRBD2,TGTGCCAGCAGCGTAGACCCAGCGGGAGTGGTCGAGCAGTACTTC,CASSVDPAGVVEQYF
few,TRBJ2-4,TRBV5-6,TRBD2,TGTGCCAGCAGCTTCGGGACTAGTAAAGGAAACATTCAGTACTTC,CASSFGTSKGNIQYF
many,TRBJ2-2,TRBV7-9,-,TGTGCCAGCAGCTTGGCCGCACGGAGTAGAGACACCGGGGAGCTGTTTTTT,CASSLAARSRDTGELFF
many,TRBJ2-1,TRBV4-2,TRBD2,TGTGCCAGCAGCCAAGAATCGGCTAGCGGGAGCTCCTACAATGAGCAGTTCTTC,CASSQESASGSSYNEQFF
few,TRBJ2-3,TRBV5-8,-,TGTGCCAGCAGCGCGGGACAGAAGAGCACAGATACGCAGTATTTT,CASSAGQKSTDTQYF
-,TRBJ2-2,TRBV4-1,TRBD2,TGCGCCAGCAGCCAAGATTGGACTAGGAGGTTTTTT,CASSQDWTRRFF
many,TRBJ1-5,TRBV28,TRBD1,TGTGCCAGCAGGTCCGACAGGGGGAGTGGCAATCAGCCCCAGCATTTT,CASRSDRGSGNQPQHF
few,TRBJ2-7,TRBV15,TRBD2,TGTGCCACCAGCAGAGAGGGACTAGCGGCCCCCTACGAGCAGTACTTC,CATSREGLAAPYEQYF
many,TRBJ2-2,TRBV24-1,-,TGTGCCACCCGGGACCCCGCGAACACCGGGGAGCTGTTTTTT,CATRDPANTGELFF
many,TRBJ2-3,TRBV20-1,-,TGCAGTGCTCAGTGGCAGCCTACTAGCACAGATACGCAGTATTTT,CSAQWQPTSTDTQYF
many,TRBJ1-5,TRBV6-6,TRBD1,TGTGCCAGCAGTTACGACAGGGGTGGTCAGCCCCAGCATTTT,CASSYDRGGQPQHF
many,TRBJ1-2,TRBV4-1,-,TGCGCCAGCAGCCAAGATTTGGCGACAATTTATGGCTACACCTTC,CASSQDLATIYGYTF
-,TRBJ1-5,TRBV3-1,TRBD1,TGTGCCAGCAGCCAAGAGGGGACAGGGAATCGGCCCCAGCATTTT,CASSQEGTGNRPQHF
many,TRBJ1-4,TRBV5-6,-,TGTGCCAGCAGCTTGGTGGCAACTAATGAAAAACTGTTTTTT,CASSLVATNEKLFF
many,TRBJ1-1,TRBV6-1,TRBD1,TGTGCCGTAAGACAGGGGATGAACACTGAAGCTTTCTTT,CAVRQGMNTEAFF
many,TRBJ2-4,TRBV12-3/TRBV12-4,-,TGTGCCAGCAGTTTATCCACGGCGGCGAGAAACATTCAGTACTTC,CASSLSTAARNIQYF
few,TRBJ2-2,TRBV28,TRBD2,TGTGCCAGCAGTTTCGGGGGGACCACCGGGGAGCTGTTTTTT,CASSFGGTTGELFF
many,TRBJ1-5,TRBV5-1,-,TGCGCCAGCAGCTGGGGGGACCGTGGCAATCAGCCCCAGCATTTT,CASSWGDRGNQPQHF
-,TRBJ2-7,TRBV6-5,-,TGTGCCAGCAGTTACTCGGTAGCGGAGAGCTCCTACGAGCAGTACTTC,CASSYSVAESSYEQYF
many,TRBJ2-3,TRBV4-1,-,TGCGCCAGCAGCCAAGAGGGGGCCACAGATACGCAGTATTTT,CASSQEGATDTQYF
-,TRBJ2-3,TRBV5-1,TRBD2,TGCGCCAGCAGCAGGACCCCGACTAGCGGAAGCGCAGATACGCAGTATTTT,CASSRTPTSGSADTQYF
few,TRBJ1-5,TRBV7-2,-,TGTGCCAGCAGCTTATACGCCGGGCCCCAGCATTTT,CASSLYAGPQHF
-,TRBJ2-7,TRBV12-3/TRBV12-4,-,TGTGCCAGCAACAGCGGTACTTGGCCCTACGAGCAGTACTTC,CASNSGTWPYEQYF
many,TRBJ1-2,TRBV29-1,-,TGCAGCTTCCACACAGGGATCTATGGCTACACCTTC,CSFHTGIYGYTF
-,TRBJ2-3,TRBV20-1,TRBD2,TGCAGTGCTCCCGGACTAGCGGGAGTCATGGGGGGGCAGTATTTT,CSAPGLAGVMGGQYF
many,TRBJ2-7,TRBV28,-,TGTGCCAGCAGTCCGGGTGTCGACAGGGAGGGGCACGAGCAGTACTTC,CASSPGVDREGHEQYF
many,TRBJ2-2,TRBV29-1,-,TGCAGCGTTGGTTGGGGGACGAACACCGGGGAGCTGTTTTTT,CSVGWGTNTGELFF
many,TRBJ1-2,TRBV7-6,-,TGTGCCACCTCTGGGGGTGACGACTATGGCTACACCTTC,CATSGGDDYGYTF
many,TRBJ1-5,TRBV2,-,TGTGCCAGCAGGGGTGGCTTGTCAAGTCAGCCCCAGCATTTT,CASRGGLSSQPQHF
many,TRBJ2-1,TRBV5-6,TRBD2,TGTGCCAGCAGCCGGACCGGACTAGCGGGAGTAGTCTACAATGAGCAGTTCTTC,CASSRTGLAGVVYNEQFF
few,TRBJ2-6,TRBV28,-,TGTGCCAGCAGAGCGGCAGGGACATCCTCTGGGGCCAACGTCCTGACTTTC,CASRAAGTSSGANVLTF
many,TRBJ2-4,TRBV11-2,TRBD1,TGTGCCAGCAGCTTAGATCGGACTCAGGGGGCAGGGGATGCCAAAAACATTCAGTACTTC,CASSLDRTQGAGDAKNIQYF
many,TRBJ2-7,TRBV25-1,TRBD1,TGTGCCAGCAGGAGGGGACAGTTTGACGAGCAGTACTTC,CASRRGQFDEQYF
few,TRBJ1-5,TRBV5-6,-,TGTGCCAGCAGCGTCAAACAGGGCAATCAGCCCCAGCATTTT,CASSVKQGNQPQHF
many,TRBJ2-7,TRBV30,TRBD1,TGTGCCTGGAGTGTACAGGGGGCCTACGAGCAGTACTTC,CAWSVQGAYEQYF
many,TRBJ2-1,TRBV7-2,-,TGTGCCAGCAGCTTGAGTGGCCTCTTAAATGAGCAGTTCTTC,CASSLSGLLNEQFF
many,TRBJ1-6,TRBV7-8,TRBD1,TGTGCCAGCAGCCTACAGGGGAAGAATTCACCCCTCCACTTT,CASSLQGKNSPLHF
-,TRBJ2-1,TRBV27,-,TGTGCCAGCATCCAGCAGACCAGCGGAGCGTACAATGAGCAGTTCTTC,CASIQQTSGAYNEQFF
few,TRBJ2-7,TRBV18,TRBD2,TGTGCCAGCTCACCACTCCCTACTAGCGGGAGGACTAACTACGAGCAGTACTTC,CASSPLPTSGRTNYEQYF
many,TRBJ2-3,TRBV20-1,TRBD2,TGCAGTGCTAGGCAATGGACTAGCGGGAGTGCAGATACGCAGTATTTT,CSARQWTSGSADTQYF
many,TRBJ1-5,TRBV4-1,TRBD1,TGCGCCAGCAGCCCTACCGGGACAGCTAGCAATCAGCCCCAGCATTTT,CASSPTGTASNQPQHF
many,TRBJ1-1,TRBV5-1,-,TGCGCCAGCAGCTTGGAGGACAGCCCGAACACTGAAGCTTTCTTT,CASSLEDSPNTEAFF
-,TRBJ2-7,TRBV5-1,-,TGCGCCAGCAGCCCCAGGGGGGGGAGGAAGCAAAACGAGCAGTACTTC,CASSPRGGRKQNEQYF
many,TRBJ2-3,TRBV7-9,-,TGTGCCAGCAGCCTAAGGACAGCCACAGATACGCAGTATTTT,CASSLRTATDTQYF
many,TRBJ1-6,TRBV6-5,-,TGTGCCAGCAATTCCGGGTCGTATAATTCACCCCTCCACTTT,CASNSGSYNSPLHF
few,TRBJ2-5,TRBV9,TRBD2,TGTGCCAGCAGCGTGACTAGCGGGTCCTTGTACCAAGAGACCCAGTACTTC,CASSVTSGSLYQETQYF
few,TRBJ1-1,TRBV7-3,-,TGTGCCAGCAGCTTACAAAAACAGGGCGACACTGAAGCTTTCTTT,CASSLQKQGDTEAFF
-,TRBJ2-1,TRBV24-1,-,TGTGCCACCAGTACTGGATCCTACAATGAGCAGTTCTTC,CATSTGSYNEQFF
many,TRBJ1-1,TRBV29-1,TRBD1,TGCAGCGCCGACCGGGACAGGGGGTTTATGGCTGAAGCTTTCTTT,CSADRDRGFMAEAFF